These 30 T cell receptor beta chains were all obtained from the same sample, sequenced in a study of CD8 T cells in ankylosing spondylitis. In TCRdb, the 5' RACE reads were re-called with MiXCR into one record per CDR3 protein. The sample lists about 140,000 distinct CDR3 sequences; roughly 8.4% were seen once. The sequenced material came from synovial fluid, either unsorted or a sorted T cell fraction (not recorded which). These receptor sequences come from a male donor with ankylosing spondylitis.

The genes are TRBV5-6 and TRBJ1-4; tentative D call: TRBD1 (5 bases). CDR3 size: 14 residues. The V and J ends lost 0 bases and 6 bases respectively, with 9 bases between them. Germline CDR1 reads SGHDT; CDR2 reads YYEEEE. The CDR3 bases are TGTGCCAGCAGCTTGGGACAGACTTATGAAAAACTGTTTTTT. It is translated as CASSLGQTYEKLFF.

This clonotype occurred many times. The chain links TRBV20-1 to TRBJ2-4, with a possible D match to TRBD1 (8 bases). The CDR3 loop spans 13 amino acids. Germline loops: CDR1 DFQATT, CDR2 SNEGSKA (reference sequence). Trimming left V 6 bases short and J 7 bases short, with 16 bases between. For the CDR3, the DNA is TGCAGTGCCTCATACAGGGGGGGGAACATTCAGTACTTC. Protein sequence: CSASYRGGNIQYF.

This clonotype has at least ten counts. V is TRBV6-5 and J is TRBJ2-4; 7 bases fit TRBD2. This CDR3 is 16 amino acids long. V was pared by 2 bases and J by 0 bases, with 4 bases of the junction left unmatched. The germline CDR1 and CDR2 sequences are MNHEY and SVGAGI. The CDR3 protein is CASSYPAGLAKNIQYF. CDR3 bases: TGTGCCAGCAGTTACCCAGCGGGGCTAGCCAAAAACATTCAGTACTTC.

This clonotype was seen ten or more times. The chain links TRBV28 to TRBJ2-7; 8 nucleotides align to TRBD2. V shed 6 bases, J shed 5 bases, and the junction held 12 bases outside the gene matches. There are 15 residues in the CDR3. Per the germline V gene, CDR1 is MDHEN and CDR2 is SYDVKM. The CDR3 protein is CASSGFGGGINEQYF. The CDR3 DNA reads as TGTGCCAGCAGCGGCTTCGGGGGGGGTATCAACGAGCAGTACTTC.

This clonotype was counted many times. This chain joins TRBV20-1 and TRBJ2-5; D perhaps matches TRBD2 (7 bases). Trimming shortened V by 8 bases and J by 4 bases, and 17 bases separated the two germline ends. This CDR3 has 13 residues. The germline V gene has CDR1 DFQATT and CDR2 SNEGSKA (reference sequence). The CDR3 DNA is TGCAGTTCGAGGGAGGGGGGGAGAGAGACCCAGTACTTC. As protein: CSSREGGRETQYF.

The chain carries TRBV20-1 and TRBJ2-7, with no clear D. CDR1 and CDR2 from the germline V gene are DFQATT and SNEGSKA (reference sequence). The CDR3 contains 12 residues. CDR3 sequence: CSHRFPGRGQYF. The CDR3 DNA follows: TGCAGCCACCGTTTCCCAGGAAGAGGGCAGTACTTC.

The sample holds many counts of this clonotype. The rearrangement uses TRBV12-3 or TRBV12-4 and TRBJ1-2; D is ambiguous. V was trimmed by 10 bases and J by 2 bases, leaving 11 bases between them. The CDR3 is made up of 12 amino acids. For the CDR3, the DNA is TGTGCCACTCCTACATACAACTATGGCTACACCTTC. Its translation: CATPTYNYGYTF.

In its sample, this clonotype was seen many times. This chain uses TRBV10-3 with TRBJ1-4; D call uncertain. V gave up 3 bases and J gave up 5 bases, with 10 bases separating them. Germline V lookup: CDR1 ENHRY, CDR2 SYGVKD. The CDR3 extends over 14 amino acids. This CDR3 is CAISDRQLNEKLFF. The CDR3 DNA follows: TGTGCCATCAGTGACCGGCAGTTGAATGAAAAACTGTTTTTT.

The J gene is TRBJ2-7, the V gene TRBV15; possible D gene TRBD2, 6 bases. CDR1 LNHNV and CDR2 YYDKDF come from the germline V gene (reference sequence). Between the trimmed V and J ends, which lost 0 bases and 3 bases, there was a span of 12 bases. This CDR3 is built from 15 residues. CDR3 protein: CATSRDITGDYEQYF. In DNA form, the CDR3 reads TGTGCCACCAGCAGAGATATTACGGGGGACTACGAGCAGTACTTC.

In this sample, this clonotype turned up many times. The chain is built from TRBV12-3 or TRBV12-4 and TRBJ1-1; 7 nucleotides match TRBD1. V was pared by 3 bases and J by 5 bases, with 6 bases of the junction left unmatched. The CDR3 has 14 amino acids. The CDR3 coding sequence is TGTGCCAGCAGTTTTGGGGACAGAGGAACTGAAGCTTTCTTT. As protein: CASSFGDRGTEAFF.

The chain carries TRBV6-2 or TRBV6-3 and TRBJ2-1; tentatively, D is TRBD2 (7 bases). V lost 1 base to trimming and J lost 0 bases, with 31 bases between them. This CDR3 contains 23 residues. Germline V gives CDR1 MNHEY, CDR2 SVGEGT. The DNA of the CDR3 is TGTGCCAGCAGTTACTTACCCTTTATTGGACTAGGTAGGGGACAAAGCTCCTACAATGAGCAGTTCTTC. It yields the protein CASSYLPFIGLGRGQSSYNEQFF.

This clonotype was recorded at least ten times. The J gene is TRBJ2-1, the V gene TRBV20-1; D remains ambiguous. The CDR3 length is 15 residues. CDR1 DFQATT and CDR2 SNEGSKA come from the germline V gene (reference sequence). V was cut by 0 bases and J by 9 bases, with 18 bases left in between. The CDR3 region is CSARDKGRLQGEQFF. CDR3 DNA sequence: TGCAGTGCTAGAGACAAAGGACGCCTCCAAGGTGAGCAGTTCTTC.

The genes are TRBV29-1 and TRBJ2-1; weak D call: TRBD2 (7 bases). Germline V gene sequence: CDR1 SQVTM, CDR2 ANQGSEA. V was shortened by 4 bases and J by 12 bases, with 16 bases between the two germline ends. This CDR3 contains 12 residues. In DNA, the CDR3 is TGCAGCGTTGTTGTAGGGGGGGTGGGGCAGTTCTTC. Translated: CSVVVGGVGQFF.

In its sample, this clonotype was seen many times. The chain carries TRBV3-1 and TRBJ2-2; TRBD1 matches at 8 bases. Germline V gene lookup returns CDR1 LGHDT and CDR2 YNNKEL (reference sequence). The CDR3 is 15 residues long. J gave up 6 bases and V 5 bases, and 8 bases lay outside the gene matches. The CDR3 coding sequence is TGTGCCAGCAGCACCCGACAGGGGAATGCCGGGGAGCTGTTTTTT. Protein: CASSTRQGNAGELFF.

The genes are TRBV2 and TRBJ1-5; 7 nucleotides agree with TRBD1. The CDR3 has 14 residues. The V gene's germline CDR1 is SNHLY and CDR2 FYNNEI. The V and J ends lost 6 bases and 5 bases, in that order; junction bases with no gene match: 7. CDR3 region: CASRGDSPDQPQHF. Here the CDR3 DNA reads TGTGCCAGCAGGGGGGACAGCCCTGATCAGCCCCAGCATTTT.

CDR3 DNA: TGTGCCAGCAGCTTAAGGGGGACCTACACAGATACGCAGTATTTT. Its protein is CASSLRGTYTDTQYF. This chain links TRBV11-2 with TRBJ2-3, with D maybe TRBD1 (6 bases). The CDR3 is made up of 15 amino acids. CDR1 and CDR2 (germline): SGHAT, FQNNGV. V was shortened by 2 bases and J by 2 bases, with 11 bases between the two germline ends.

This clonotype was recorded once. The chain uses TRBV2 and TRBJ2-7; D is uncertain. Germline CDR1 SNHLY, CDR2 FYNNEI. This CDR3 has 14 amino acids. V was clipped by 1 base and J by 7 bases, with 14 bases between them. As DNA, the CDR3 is TGTGCCAGCAGTGAAGTAGGTGTCATCCAGGAGCAGTACTTC. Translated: CASSEVGVIQEQYF. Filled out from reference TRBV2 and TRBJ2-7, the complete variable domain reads EPEVTQTPSHQVTQMGQEVILRCVPISNHLYFYWYRQILGQKVEFLVSFYNNEISEKSEIFDDQFSVERPDGSNFTLKIRSTKLEDSAMYFCASSEVGVIQEQYFGPGTRLTVT.

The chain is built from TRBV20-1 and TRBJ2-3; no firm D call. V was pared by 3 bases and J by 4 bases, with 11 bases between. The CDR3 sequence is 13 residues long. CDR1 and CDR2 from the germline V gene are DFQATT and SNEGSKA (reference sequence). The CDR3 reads CSASAALADTQYF. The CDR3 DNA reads TGCAGTGCTAGCGCGGCTTTAGCAGATACGCAGTATTTT.

Written as DNA, the CDR3 is TGTGCCAGCAGCTCCACAGGGGCCAATCAGCCCCAGCATTTT. It translates to CASSSTGANQPQHF. This chain uses TRBV7-9 with TRBJ1-5; 7 nucleotides align to TRBD1. The CDR3 is 14 amino acids. V lost 4 bases and J lost 3; bases outside the gene matches: 3. Germline CDR1 and CDR2: SEHNR and FQNEAQ (reference sequence).

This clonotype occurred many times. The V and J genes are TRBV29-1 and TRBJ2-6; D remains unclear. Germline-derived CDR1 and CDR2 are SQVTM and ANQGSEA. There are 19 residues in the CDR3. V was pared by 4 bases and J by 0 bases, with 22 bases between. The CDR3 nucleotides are TGCAGCGTTGCCACAAGGGTTCCAGACCCAAGCTCTGGGGCCAACGTCCTGACTTTC. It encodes CSVATRVPDPSSGANVLTF.

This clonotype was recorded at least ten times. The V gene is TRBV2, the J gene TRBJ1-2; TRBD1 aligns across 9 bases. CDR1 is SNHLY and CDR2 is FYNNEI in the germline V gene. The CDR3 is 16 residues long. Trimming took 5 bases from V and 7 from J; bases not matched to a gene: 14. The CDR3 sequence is CASSQDRGERLSGYTF. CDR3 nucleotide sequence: TGTGCCAGCAGTCAGGACAGGGGTGAGCGCCTAAGTGGCTACACCTTC.

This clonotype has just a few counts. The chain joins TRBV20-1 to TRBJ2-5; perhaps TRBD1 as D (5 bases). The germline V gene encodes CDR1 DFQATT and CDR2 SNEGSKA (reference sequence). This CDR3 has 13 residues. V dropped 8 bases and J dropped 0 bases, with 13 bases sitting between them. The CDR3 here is CSPKTVYQETQYF. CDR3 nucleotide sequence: TGCAGTCCTAAGACAGTGTACCAAGAGACCCAGTACTTC.

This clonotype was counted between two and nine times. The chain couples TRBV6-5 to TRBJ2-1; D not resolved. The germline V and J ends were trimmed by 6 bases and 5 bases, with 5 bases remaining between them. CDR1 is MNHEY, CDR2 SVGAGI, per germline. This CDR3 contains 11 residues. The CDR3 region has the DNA TGTGCCAGCAGGTGGGACAATGAGCAGTTCTTC. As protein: CASRWDNEQFF.

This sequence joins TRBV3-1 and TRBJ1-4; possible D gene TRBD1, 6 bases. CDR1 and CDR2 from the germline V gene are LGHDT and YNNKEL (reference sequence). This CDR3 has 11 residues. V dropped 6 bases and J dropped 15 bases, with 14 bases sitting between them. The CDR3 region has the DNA TGTGCCAGCAGTTCCAGGGGAGAAGTGTTTTTT. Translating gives CASSSRGEVFF.

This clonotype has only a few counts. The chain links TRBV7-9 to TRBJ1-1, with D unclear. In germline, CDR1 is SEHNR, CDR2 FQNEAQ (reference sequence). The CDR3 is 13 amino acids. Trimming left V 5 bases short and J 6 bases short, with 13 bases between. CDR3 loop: CASSPLGSSEAFF. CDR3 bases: TGTGCCAGCAGCCCCTTAGGGAGTTCTGAAGCTTTCTTT.

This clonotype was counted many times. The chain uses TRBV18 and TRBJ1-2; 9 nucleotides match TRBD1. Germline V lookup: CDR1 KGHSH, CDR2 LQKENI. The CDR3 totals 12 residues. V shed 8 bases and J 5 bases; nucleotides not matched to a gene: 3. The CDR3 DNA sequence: TGTGCCAGCCGGACAGGGGAGTATGGCTACACCTTC. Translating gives CASRTGEYGYTF.

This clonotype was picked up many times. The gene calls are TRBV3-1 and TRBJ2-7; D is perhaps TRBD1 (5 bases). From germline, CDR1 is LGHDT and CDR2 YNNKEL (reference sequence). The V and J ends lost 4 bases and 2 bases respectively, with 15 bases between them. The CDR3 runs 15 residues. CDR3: CASSRGLTATYEQYF. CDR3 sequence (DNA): TGTGCCAGCAGCCGGGGCCTTACCGCTACCTACGAGCAGTACTTC.

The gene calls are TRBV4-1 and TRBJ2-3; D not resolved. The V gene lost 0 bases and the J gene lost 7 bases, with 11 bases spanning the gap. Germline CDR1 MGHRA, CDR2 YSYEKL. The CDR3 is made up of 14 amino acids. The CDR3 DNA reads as TGCGCCAGCAGCCAAGACTCTAGGGCAAATACGCAGTATTTT. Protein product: CASSQDSRANTQYF.

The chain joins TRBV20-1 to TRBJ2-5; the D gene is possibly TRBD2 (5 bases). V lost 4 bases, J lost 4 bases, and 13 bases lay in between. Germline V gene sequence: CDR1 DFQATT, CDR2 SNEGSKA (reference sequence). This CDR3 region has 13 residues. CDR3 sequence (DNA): TGCAGTGCTATCCACGGTCTAGCAGAGACCCAGTACTTC. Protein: CSAIHGLAETQYF.

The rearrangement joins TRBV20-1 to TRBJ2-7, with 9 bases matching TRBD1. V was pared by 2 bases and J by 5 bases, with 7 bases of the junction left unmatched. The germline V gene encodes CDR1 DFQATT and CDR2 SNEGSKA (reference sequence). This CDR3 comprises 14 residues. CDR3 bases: TGCAGTGCTAGACCGGGACAGGGTGACAACGAGCAGTACTTC. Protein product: CSARPGQGDNEQYF.